Listed below are T cell receptor beta chains from one sample, sequenced in a study of human T cells and chemical hapten exposure. TCRdb used MiXCR to reprocess the RACE reads, holding one entry per CDR3 protein. The table lists about 76,000 distinct CDR3 sequences, 13% of them singletons. The material was whole blood, obtained in connection with sensitization to the hapten diphenylcyclopropenone (DPC). The receptors here all came from a woman in her forties or fifties with alopecia areata. Some clones in this sample may be carry-over from other donors' samples. CDR3s include the opening cysteine and the closing phenylalanine or tryptophan. D genes are given only for firm matches. The size of a clone is reported for some rows only, either as once, few or many, or as a class for expanded clones.

d_call: -
v_call: TRBV9
j_call: TRBJ2-3
clone_size: -
cdr3_nt: TGTGCCAGCAGCGTACTGACTGGCACAGATACGCAGTATTTT
cdr3_aa: CASSVLTGTDTQYF

d_call: -
v_call: TRBV5-4
j_call: TRBJ2-1
clone_size: many
cdr3_nt: TGTGCCAGCAGCAGGGACGGCAATGAGCAGTTCTTC
cdr3_aa: CASSRDGNEQFF

d_call: TRBD2
v_call: TRBV20-1
j_call: TRBJ2-7
clone_size: -
cdr3_nt: TGCAGTGCCCCCCCCCTTGCGGGAGACTTATACGAGCAGTACTTC
cdr3_aa: CSAPPLAGDLYEQYF

d_call: -
v_call: TRBV7-9
j_call: TRBJ1-1
clone_size: many
cdr3_nt: TGTGCCAGCAGCTTAGTCGCAATGAACACTGAAGCTTTCTTT
cdr3_aa: CASSLVAMNTEAFF

d_call: -
v_call: TRBV20-1
j_call: TRBJ1-2
clone_size: few
cdr3_nt: TGCAGTTGCGAGGCAGGGGTACCGGGCTACACCTTC
cdr3_aa: CSCEAGVPGYTF

d_call: TRBD2
v_call: TRBV3-1
j_call: TRBJ2-2
clone_size: -
cdr3_nt: TGTGCCAGCAGCCAATTTACTAGCGGGAACACCGGGGAGCTGTTTTTT
cdr3_aa: CASSQFTSGNTGELFF

d_call: -
v_call: TRBV9
j_call: TRBJ2-1
clone_size: -
cdr3_nt: TGTGCCAGCCAGGGGGGTCTGAATGAGCAGTTCTTC
cdr3_aa: CASQGGLNEQFF

d_call: TRBD1
v_call: TRBV20-1
j_call: TRBJ2-1
clone_size: many
cdr3_nt: TGCAGTGCCACCCCGACCTGGACAGGGTTGGGAAATGAGCAGTTCTTC
cdr3_aa: CSATPTWTGLGNEQFF

d_call: TRBD2
v_call: TRBV20-1
j_call: TRBJ2-7
clone_size: -
cdr3_nt: TGCAGTGCTAGAAAGCCTAGCGGCTTATACGAGCAGTACTTC
cdr3_aa: CSARKPSGLYEQYF

d_call: -
v_call: TRBV7-8
j_call: TRBJ2-3
clone_size: few
cdr3_nt: TGTGCCAGCAGCCCCAGAGGGGACAAAACAGATACGCAGTATTTT
cdr3_aa: CASSPRGDKTDTQYF

d_call: TRBD2
v_call: TRBV29-1
j_call: TRBJ2-7
clone_size: many
cdr3_nt: TGCAGCGTCGCTCCAGCGGGAGTACCCTACGAGCAGTACTTC
cdr3_aa: CSVAPAGVPYEQYF

d_call: TRBD1
v_call: TRBV29-1
j_call: TRBJ2-1
clone_size: many
cdr3_nt: TGCAGCGTGGGACAGGGAGGGATCAATGAGCAGTTCTTC
cdr3_aa: CSVGQGGINEQFF

d_call: TRBD1
v_call: TRBV2
j_call: TRBJ1-5
clone_size: -
cdr3_nt: TGTGCCAGCAGTCAGGGGGCGGATCAGCCCCAGCATTTT
cdr3_aa: CASSQGADQPQHF

d_call: -
v_call: TRBV10-3
j_call: TRBJ2-4
clone_size: -
cdr3_nt: TGTGCCATCAGTGAGTCGGGGGTGGACAAAAACATTCAGTACTTC
cdr3_aa: CAISESGVDKNIQYF

d_call: -
v_call: TRBV18
j_call: TRBJ2-5
clone_size: few
cdr3_nt: TGTGCCAGCTCTTTCACCCCATCGGCCCAGTACTTC
cdr3_aa: CASSFTPSAQYF

d_call: -
v_call: TRBV5-4
j_call: TRBJ1-6
clone_size: -
cdr3_nt: TGTGCCAGCAGCTTGGGGTCGCCTCTGGGTAATTCACCCCTCCACTTT
cdr3_aa: CASSLGSPLGNSPLHF

d_call: TRBD1
v_call: TRBV19
j_call: TRBJ2-7
clone_size: -
cdr3_nt: TGTGCCACCCGGTTCCAGGGGGCGAGTGAGCAGTACTTC
cdr3_aa: CATRFQGASEQYF

d_call: TRBD2
v_call: TRBV20-1
j_call: TRBJ2-3
clone_size: few
cdr3_nt: TGCAGTGCTAAGGTAGCGGGAGGAGATACGCAGTATTTT
cdr3_aa: CSAKVAGGDTQYF

d_call: TRBD2
v_call: TRBV14
j_call: TRBJ2-4
clone_size: many
cdr3_nt: TGTGCCAGCAGCCAAGTTAGCGGGAGAAACATTCAGTACTTC
cdr3_aa: CASSQVSGRNIQYF

d_call: -
v_call: TRBV6-2/TRBV6-3
j_call: TRBJ1-5
clone_size: few
cdr3_nt: TGTGCCAGGAATTCAGGGTCTTATAGCAATCAGCCCCAGCATTTT
cdr3_aa: CARNSGSYSNQPQHF

d_call: -
v_call: TRBV7-9
j_call: TRBJ1-2
clone_size: -
cdr3_nt: TGTGCCAGCCGGGACGGAGTAGACTATGGCTACACCTTC
cdr3_aa: CASRDGVDYGYTF

d_call: -
v_call: TRBV6-5
j_call: TRBJ1-2
clone_size: few
cdr3_nt: TGTGCCAGCAGTTCGTACAGGAGTGGCTACACCTTC
cdr3_aa: CASSSYRSGYTF

d_call: TRBD1
v_call: TRBV4-1
j_call: TRBJ1-1
clone_size: -
cdr3_nt: TGCGCCAGCAGCCACTTAAGGGGGACAGGTGAGAACACTGAAGCTTTCTTT
cdr3_aa: CASSHLRGTGENTEAFF

d_call: TRBD1
v_call: TRBV6-1
j_call: TRBJ2-3
clone_size: many
cdr3_nt: TGTGCCAGCAGTGAGGAGAGAACAGGGGCTGGAGATACGCAGTATTTT
cdr3_aa: CASSEERTGAGDTQYF

d_call: TRBD1
v_call: TRBV13
j_call: TRBJ2-7
clone_size: -
cdr3_nt: TGTGCCAGCAGCTCGGGACAGTCGTACGAGCAGTACTTC
cdr3_aa: CASSSGQSYEQYF

d_call: TRBD2
v_call: TRBV2
j_call: TRBJ2-5
clone_size: many
cdr3_nt: TGTGCCAGCAGTGCCCTTACTAGCGGGAGGGCCCGTCGCGGGACCCAGTACTTC
cdr3_aa: CASSALTSGRARRGTQYF

d_call: -
v_call: TRBV18
j_call: TRBJ1-1
clone_size: many
cdr3_nt: TGTGCCAGCTCACCCAGTGGGGACACTGAAGCTTTCTTT
cdr3_aa: CASSPSGDTEAFF

d_call: -
v_call: TRBV12-3/TRBV12-4
j_call: TRBJ1-2
clone_size: many
cdr3_nt: TGTGCCAGCAGTTTACGGGGGGTCTATGGCTACACCTTC
cdr3_aa: CASSLRGVYGYTF

d_call: -
v_call: TRBV28
j_call: TRBJ2-5
clone_size: -
cdr3_nt: TGTGCCACCGGGAGTGGTGAGACCCAGTACTTC
cdr3_aa: CATGSGETQYF

d_call: TRBD1
v_call: TRBV6-5
j_call: TRBJ1-1
clone_size: -
cdr3_nt: TGTGCCAGCAGTTATTCCGGGACAGAGATTGGCACTGAAGCTTTCTTT
cdr3_aa: CASSYSGTEIGTEAFF

d_call: TRBD1
v_call: TRBV5-1
j_call: TRBJ2-2
clone_size: many
cdr3_nt: TGCGCCAGCAGCTCCGGGACAGCGAACACCGGGGAGCTGTTTTTT
cdr3_aa: CASSSGTANTGELFF

d_call: -
v_call: TRBV7-6
j_call: TRBJ2-2
clone_size: -
cdr3_nt: TGTGCCAGCAGCTTAGGCGCAGTTGCAAACACCGGGGAGCTGTTTTTT
cdr3_aa: CASSLGAVANTGELFF

d_call: TRBD1
v_call: TRBV25-1
j_call: TRBJ2-5
clone_size: -
cdr3_nt: TGTGCCAGCAGCTCGGGCCTCTTGGACAGGGAGACCCAGTACTTC
cdr3_aa: CASSSGLLDRETQYF

d_call: -
v_call: TRBV18
j_call: TRBJ2-7
clone_size: -
cdr3_nt: TGTGCCAGCTCAATGATTAGGTCCGAGCAGTACTTC
cdr3_aa: CASSMIRSEQYF

d_call: -
v_call: TRBV5-1
j_call: TRBJ1-2
clone_size: few
cdr3_nt: TGCGCCAGCGCTTCGTCCGGGGGTTTAGGCTACACCTTC
cdr3_aa: CASASSGGLGYTF

d_call: -
v_call: TRBV5-1
j_call: TRBJ2-5
clone_size: many
cdr3_nt: TGCGCCAGCAGCTCAACCGGGGACACCACAAAGGCCCAGTACTTC
cdr3_aa: CASSSTGDTTKAQYF

d_call: -
v_call: TRBV19
j_call: TRBJ2-1
clone_size: many
cdr3_nt: TGTGCCAGTAGCTATACAGGGTGGAGTTCCTACAATGAGCAGTTCTTC
cdr3_aa: CASSYTGWSSYNEQFF

d_call: -
v_call: TRBV18
j_call: TRBJ1-4
clone_size: -
cdr3_nt: TGTGCCAGCTCACCTTTCCTCCGGGATCCAAGGGGGAGTCCCGTGGAGGAACTGTTTTTT
cdr3_aa: CASSPFLRDPRGSPVEELFF

d_call: -
v_call: TRBV6-5
j_call: TRBJ2-1
clone_size: -
cdr3_nt: TGTGCCAGCAGATCCACCGGGACCCAAGGTAACGAGCAGTTCTTC
cdr3_aa: CASRSTGTQGNEQFF

d_call: -
v_call: TRBV25-1
j_call: TRBJ1-2
clone_size: few
cdr3_nt: TGTGCCAGCAGCGCCCATCCCTATGGCTACACCTTC
cdr3_aa: CASSAHPYGYTF

d_call: -
v_call: TRBV14
j_call: TRBJ1-6
clone_size: many
cdr3_nt: TGTGCCAGCAGCCAAAGAACTCAAGCCTCACCCCTCCACTTT
cdr3_aa: CASSQRTQASPLHF

d_call: -
v_call: TRBV5-1
j_call: TRBJ2-7
clone_size: few
cdr3_nt: TGCGCCAGCAGCCCGGACGGGAACTCCTACGAGCAGTACTTC
cdr3_aa: CASSPDGNSYEQYF

d_call: TRBD2
v_call: TRBV10-3
j_call: TRBJ2-4
clone_size: many
cdr3_nt: TGTGCCACCGCAGCGGGAGGGGACATTCAGTACTTC
cdr3_aa: CATAAGGDIQYF

d_call: -
v_call: TRBV5-1
j_call: TRBJ1-6
clone_size: few
cdr3_nt: TGCGCCAGCAGCATCGACTCCTCCAAGGGTAATTCACCCCTCCACTTT
cdr3_aa: CASSIDSSKGNSPLHF

d_call: -
v_call: TRBV18
j_call: TRBJ2-2
clone_size: few
cdr3_nt: TGTGCCAGCTCCCTAGACGCCGGGACTTTGAACACCGGGGAGCTGTTTTTT
cdr3_aa: CASSLDAGTLNTGELFF